The next 30 T cell receptor beta chains were all read from a single sample in a study of T cell responses to AZD1222 COVID-19 vaccine. Produced via immunoSEQ multiplex PCR; TCRdb's table is partial and in-frame only. The sample consists of around 100,000 clones, 91% of them appearing once. The specimen comprised peripheral blood, sampled on day 0 of AZD1222 vaccination. The receptors stem from an adult in good health.

The V call is TRBV11-2, the J call TRBJ1-4; D call uncertain. This CDR3 contains 14 residues. The ends were cut back, 5 bases at V and 8 bases at J, with 15 bases in the middle. CDR1 and CDR2 from the germline V gene are SGHAT and FQNNGV. Here the CDR3 reads CASSQRGKGEKLFF. The CDR3, as DNA: TGTGCCAGCAGCCAACGAGGGAAAGGCGAAAAACTGTTTTTT. Combining the CDR3 with reference TRBV11-2 and TRBJ1-4 gives the whole variable domain EAGVAQSPRYKIIEKRQSVAFWCNPISGHATLYWYQQILGQGPKLLIQFQNNGVVDDSQLPKDRFSAERLKGVDSTLKIQPAKLEDSAVYLCASSQRGKGEKLFFGSGTQLSVL.

The chain links TRBV7-2 to TRBJ2-1; D perhaps matches TRBD2 (6 bases). The V end was cut by 1 base, the J end by 6 bases, with 13 bases between. The CDR3 runs to 15 residues. Germline V gives CDR1 SGHTA, CDR2 FQGNSA. The DNA for the CDR3 is TGTGCCAGCAGCTTAGGACTTGCGGGGAGCAATGAGCAGTTCTTC. Translation gives CASSLGLAGSNEQFF.

The J gene is TRBJ2-3, the V gene TRBV6-1; D not resolved. Germline CDR1 is MNHNS and CDR2 is SASEGT. V lost 2 bases, J lost 4 bases, and 16 bases lay in between. This CDR3 contains 16 residues. The CDR3 nucleotides are TGTGCCAGCAGTGAATATAGTAGCAGCCCGGCAGATACGCAGTATTTT. This gives the protein CASSEYSSSPADTQYF.

The V and J genes are TRBV28 and TRBJ2-7; 7 bases align to TRBD1. With V trimmed by 5 bases and J by 3 bases, 10 bases remained unmatched. The CDR3 runs to 15 residues. Germline CDR1 is MDHEN and CDR2 is SYDVKM. The CDR3, as DNA: TGTGCCAGCAGTGGACCGGGGACAGTAAACTACGAGCAGTACTTC. Translated, it gives CASSGPGTVNYEQYF. Drawing the rest from reference TRBV28 and TRBJ2-7, the complete variable domain is DVKVTQSSRYLVKRTGEKVFLECVQDMDHENMFWYRQDPGLGLRLIYFSYDVKMKEKGDIPEGYSVSREKKERFSLILESASTNQTSMYLCASSGPGTVNYEQYFGPGTRLTVT.

The rearrangement joins TRBV19 to TRBJ2-1, with a tentative D call TRBD2 (5 bases). V was cut by 7 bases and J by 3 bases, with 16 bases left in between. The CDR3 loop spans 15 amino acids. The germline CDR1 and CDR2 sequences are LNHDA and SQIVND (reference sequence). CDR3 protein: CASMAVARSYNEQFF. DNA of the CDR3: TGTGCCAGTATGGCCGTAGCGAGGAGCTACAATGAGCAGTTCTTC.

The chain is built from TRBV7-9 and TRBJ2-7, with D maybe TRBD1 (5 bases). Germline V gene sequence: CDR1 SEHNR, CDR2 FQNEAQ (reference sequence). V was pared by 6 bases and J by 7 bases, with 13 bases between. The CDR3 is 12 residues long. The CDR3 sequence: CASSSGPGEQYF. In DNA, the CDR3 is TGTGCCAGCAGTTCAGGGCCTGGAGAGCAGTACTTC.

The rearrangement joins TRBV19 to TRBJ1-2, with TRBD1 identical over 7 bases. The CDR3 covers 15 residues. Germline values: CDR1 LNHDA, CDR2 SQIVND (reference sequence). J gave up 4 bases and V 5 bases, and 10 bases lay outside the gene matches. CDR3 in amino acids: CASSPPGQITYGYTF. The CDR3, as DNA: TGTGCCAGTAGTCCCCCGGGACAGATTACCTATGGCTACACCTTC.

V usage is TRBV27 and J usage is TRBJ1-4; 8 bases fit TRBD1. The CDR3 loop spans 14 amino acids. CDR1 and CDR2 (germline): MNHEY, SMNVEV (reference sequence). V shed 5 bases and J 3 bases; nucleotides not matched to a gene: 2. DNA for the CDR3: TGTGCCAGCAGTGAACAGGGGGCTAATGAAAAACTGTTTTTT. Translating gives CASSEQGANEKLFF.

J is TRBJ1-2 and V is TRBV19, with a weak D call TRBD1 (5 bases). V was trimmed by 3 bases and J by 4 bases, leaving 12 bases between them. Germline V gene sequence: CDR1 LNHDA, CDR2 SQIVND (reference sequence). CDR3 length equals 14 residues. CDR3 loop: CASSMAGQVYGYTF. DNA of the CDR3: TGTGCCAGTAGTATGGCTGGACAAGTCTATGGCTACACCTTC.

The CDR3 reads CASSPGQGMTSPLHF. CDR3 DNA: TGTGCCAGCAGTCCGGGACAGGGAATGACTTCACCCCTCCACTTT. The chain uses TRBV6-5 and TRBJ1-6; 9 bases fit TRBD1. There are 15 residues in the CDR3. The V gene's germline CDR1 is MNHEY and CDR2 SVGAGI. V shed 5 bases and J 9 bases; nucleotides not matched to a gene: 8.

This clone was counted once. V gene TRBV5-4 combines with J gene TRBJ2-7; weak D call: TRBD1 (6 bases). V was pared by 6 bases and J by 0 bases, with 13 bases between. Per germline, CDR1 SGHNT and CDR2 YYREEE (reference sequence). The CDR3 runs 14 residues. CDR3 protein: CASIRDTDSYEQYF. In nucleotides, the CDR3 is TGTGCCAGCATCCGGGACACCGACTCCTACGAGCAGTACTTC.

The V gene is TRBV5-8, the J gene TRBJ1-2; TRBD1 might be the D (5 bases). Trimming pared 4 bases from V and 11 bases from J, leaving 18 bases between. The CDR3 has 13 amino acids. Germline V gene data show CDR1 as SGHTS and CDR2 as YDEGEE. The CDR3 nucleotides read TGTGCCAGCAGCGCAGTCAGGACCGACAGTTACACCTTC. Its protein product is CASSAVRTDSYTF.

The chain uses TRBV7-3 and TRBJ2-6; perhaps TRBD1 as D (5 bases). The CDR3 has 15 amino acids. Trimming shortened V by 0 bases and J by 2 bases, and 5 bases separated the two germline ends. Germline CDR1 is SGHTA and CDR2 is FQGTGA. In DNA, the CDR3 is TGTGCCAGCAGCTTAACAGGGGCTGGGGCCAACGTCCTGACTTTC. This translates into CASSLTGAGANVLTF.

This chain uses TRBV6-5 with TRBJ1-4; D is undetermined. Trimming removed 6 bases at V and 5 bases at J, with 16 bases between. Germline V gene sequence: CDR1 MNHEY, CDR2 SVGAGI. The CDR3 has 15 amino acids. The CDR3: CASSSQEVLNEKLFF. CDR3 sequence (DNA): TGTGCCAGCAGCTCCCAAGAGGTGTTAAATGAAAAACTGTTTTTT.

The chain combines TRBV2 with TRBJ1-4; D might be TRBD1 (6 bases). Germline values: CDR1 SNHLY, CDR2 FYNNEI. This CDR3 has 14 amino acids. The V gene lost 1 base and the J gene lost 7 bases, with 10 bases spanning the gap. The CDR3 coding sequence is TGTGCCAGCAGTGAAGACAGGGTTGGTGAAAAACTGTTTTTT. This gives the protein CASSEDRVGEKLFF.

The chain links TRBV7-8 to TRBJ1-5; D remains unclear. Germline V CDR1 and CDR2: SGHVS, FQNEAQ. The ends were cut back, 0 bases at V and 0 bases at J, with 12 bases in the middle. The CDR3 length is 17 residues. The CDR3 region is CASSLALTDLSNQPQHF. Here the CDR3 DNA reads TGTGCCAGCAGCTTAGCGCTAACTGACCTTAGCAATCAGCCCCAGCATTTT.

J is TRBJ2-7 and V is TRBV5-1; no firm D call. Germline assignment: CDR1 SGHRS and CDR2 YFSETQ. The germline V and J ends were trimmed by 4 bases and 2 bases, with 13 bases remaining between them. The CDR3 loop spans 14 amino acids. The CDR3 is CASSLGMVAYEQYF. In DNA, the CDR3 is TGCGCCAGCAGCCTGGGGATGGTGGCCTACGAGCAGTACTTC.

This rearrangement joins TRBV5-4 to TRBJ1-2; 7 positions agree with TRBD1. V trimming: 2 bases; J trimming: 8 bases; junction bases outside the gene matches: 6. There are 13 residues in the CDR3. Germline lookup yields CDR1 SGHNT and CDR2 YYREEE (reference sequence). In DNA, the CDR3 is TGTGCCAGCAGCTTCGGACAGGAACAGGGCTACACCTTC. Protein sequence: CASSFGQEQGYTF.

V usage is TRBV9 and J usage is TRBJ2-7, with TRBD1 matching over 7 bases. The CDR3 runs to 14 residues. Germline CDR1 SGDLS, CDR2 YYNGEE. The V gene end was trimmed by 4 bases and the J gene end by 3 bases; junction bases not matched to a gene: 7. The CDR3 DNA follows: TGTGCCAGCAGCCCGACAGGGAGCAGCTACGAGCAGTACTTC. Translating it yields CASSPTGSSYEQYF.

The rearrangement joins TRBV7-9 to TRBJ2-5; D is possibly TRBD1 (5 bases). The V gene's germline CDR1 is SEHNR and CDR2 FQNEAQ (reference sequence). Trimming left V 5 bases short and J 4 bases short, with 17 bases between. CDR3 length: 15 residues. CDR3 sequence: CASSGALGQGETQYF. CDR3 coding DNA: TGTGCCAGCAGCGGTGCGTTAGGGCAGGGAGAGACCCAGTACTTC.

This clone showed up just once. V is TRBV28 and J is TRBJ1-1, with 7 bases aligning to TRBD1. Unmatched junction bases numbered 9, after V lost 5 bases and J lost 3 bases. This CDR3 has 15 residues. CDR1 is MDHEN, CDR2 SYDVKM, per germline. The DNA of the CDR3 is TGTGCCAGCAGTAGAAGACAGGGAATGTACACTGAAGCTTTCTTT. It yields the protein CASSRRQGMYTEAFF.

This chain joins TRBV30 and TRBJ2-7; D unclear. The V and J ends lost 4 bases and 4 bases respectively, with 11 bases between them. In germline, CDR1 is GTSNPN, CDR2 SVGIG (reference sequence). The CDR3 is made up of 12 amino acids. CDR3 region: CAWNKDRYEQYF. CDR3 sequence (DNA): TGTGCCTGGAACAAAGACCGGTACGAGCAGTACTTC.

The CDR3 reads CASSPGGGRTTRYEQYF. As DNA, the CDR3 is TGTGCCAGCAGCCCGGGGGGCGGGAGGACGACCCGCTACGAGCAGTACTTC. The chain combines TRBV7-2 with TRBJ2-7, with 8 nucleotides matching TRBD2. Unmatched junction bases numbered 15, after V lost 5 bases and J lost 3 bases. The CDR3 consists of 17 residues. The germline CDR1 and CDR2 sequences are SGHTA and FQGNSA.

This chain uses TRBV3-1 (or the pseudogene TRBV3-2) with TRBJ1-1; D possibly corresponds to TRBD1 (6 bases). This CDR3 spans 14 amino acids. With 2 bases removed from V and 4 bases from J, the gap between germline ends came to 11 bases. The germline V gene encodes CDR1 LGHDT and CDR2 YNNKEL (reference sequence). The CDR3 bases are TGTGCCAGCAGCCAACAGGGGACCGGCACTGAAGCTTTCTTT. Its protein is CASSQQGTGTEAFF.

The chain links TRBV7-3 to TRBJ2-2; D is ambiguous. Per the germline V gene, CDR1 is SGHTA and CDR2 is FQGTGA. V lost 5 bases to trimming and J lost 6 bases, with 10 bases between them. The length of the CDR3 is 13 residues. The CDR3 region is CASSLTSAGELFF. DNA of the CDR3: TGTGCCAGCAGCCTTACATCGGCCGGGGAGCTGTTTTTT.

The chain is built from TRBV6-4 and TRBJ1-1; a possible D gene is TRBD1 (5 bases). V was shortened by 3 bases and J by 3 bases, with 14 bases between the two germline ends. CDR3 length: 15 amino acids. Germline V gives CDR1 MRHNA, CDR2 SNTAGT. CDR3 amino acids: CASSENWGTDTEAFF. The CDR3 DNA reads TGTGCCAGCAGTGAGAATTGGGGGACGGACACTGAAGCTTTCTTT.

The V gene is TRBV9, the J gene TRBJ1-3; tentative D call: TRBD1 (6 bases). The CDR3 consists of 14 residues. Deletions cut 0 bases from V and 2 bases from J, with 6 bases between. Germline values: CDR1 SGDLS, CDR2 YYNGEE. For the CDR3, the DNA is TGTGCCAGCAGCGTAGCAGGGGCTGGAAACACCATATATTTT. Its translation: CASSVAGAGNTIYF.

The chain links TRBV4-2 to TRBJ1-2, with 7 bases that match TRBD1. The CDR3 length is 16 residues. With V trimmed by 6 bases and J by 7 bases, 17 bases remained unmatched. The germline V gene encodes CDR1 LGHNA and CDR2 YNFKEQ. CDR3 amino acids: CASSWGGGEMSSGYTF. The CDR3 bases are TGTGCCAGCAGTTGGGGAGGGGGCGAAATGAGTAGTGGCTACACCTTC.

The rearrangement uses TRBV2 and TRBJ1-5; D unclear. This CDR3 spans 13 amino acids. CDR1 and CDR2 (germline): SNHLY, FYNNEI. Trimming stripped 4 bases from V and 6 bases from J, with 10 bases between. In DNA, the CDR3 is TGTGCCAGCAGTGTATCCGGGTCTCAGCCCCAGCATTTT. This gives the protein CASSVSGSQPQHF.

The chain joins TRBV27 to TRBJ2-5, with 10 nucleotides matching TRBD1. Germline CDR1 is MNHEY and CDR2 is SMNVEV (reference sequence). Germline trimming cut 6 bases from V and 2 bases from J; bases unmatched to any gene: 12. The CDR3 consists of 17 residues. CDR3 residues: CASSVRQGAVGQETQYF. Written as DNA, the CDR3 is TGTGCCAGCAGCGTTAGACAGGGGGCTGTCGGGCAAGAGACCCAGTACTTC.